This T cell receptor (beta chain) was sequenced in a study of shared clonotypes between healthy human individuals. This clone was recorded at least ten times. Libraries were prepared by immunoSEQ multiplex PCR; TCRdb keeps only in-frame clonotypes and omits some of them. The sample lists 850,000 to 1,200,000 clones, roughly 80% occurring once. There are 14 residues in the CDR3. CDR1 and CDR2 from the germline V gene are SGHTA and FQGNSA. V lost 2 bases, J lost 6 bases, and 12 bases lay in between. This sequence originates from a man in his late teens or twenties in good health. The rearrangement joins TRBV7-2 to TRBJ2-3, with a possible D match to TRBD2 (6 bases). Source material: memory CD4+ T cells sorted from blood. Noted subset: CD45RA-negative fraction. As DNA, the CDR3 is TGTGCCAGCAGCTTATACGGGAGAGGGGATACGCAGTATTTT. Its translation is CASSLYGRGDTQYF.